This T cell receptor (beta chain) is drawn from a study of blood T cell repertoires in COVID-19 (dated by TCRdb to 2020 to 2022). At the level of the whole study: Samples covering the acute and convalescent phases of COVID-19 were provided by collaborators in the United States, Italy and Spain. A freely available public database, intended as a resource for researchers studying the immune response to SARS-CoV-2, is where the repertoires were released. The material from the prospective study consisted of cDNA or gDNA derived from T cells, B-cell-depleted T cells, or PBMCs. Deeply sampled blood TCRbeta repertoires from subjects exposed to, actively infected with, or recovered from COVID-19 were included in the dataset. The sample metadata nearly always contained a de-identified subject ID, COVID-19 status, age in years and sex. Where available, HLA class I and class II types were obtained from metadata supplied by the sample provider rather than from assay-based typing. The samples were drawn from the first 160 participants of the ongoing ImmuneRACE study and from 1,254 subjects provided by 6 global collaborators.

The research as a whole found: Clinical and demographic metadata were provided uncurated, with the amount varying by source and participant.

TCRbeta CDR3 regions were amplified from genomic DNA by means of the immunoSEQ Assay, a bias-controlled multiplex PCR. As for the authors' bioinformatics: Nucleated cell counts per sample were estimated from amplification of reference gene primers within the assay. Sequence reads were collapsed and filtered to measure the absolute abundance of every unique TCRbeta CDR3 rearrangement. For each sample, productive Simpson clonality was calculated by taking the square root of Simpson's diversity index across productive rearrangements. The table comes from immuneACCESS by way of TCRdb, which keeps in-frame sequences with V and J called. Part of the clones is missing from these tables; in studies checked, under half for an unresolved V gene and the rest for unknown reasons. V, J and clone size derive from that table, while D and trimming were established from the DNA sequence. The sample includes about 46,000 clones, with about 88% observed a single time. Approximately 3.1% of the sample lies in the top ten.

With respect to this clone: Its antigen is unknown. Per-nucleotide qualities are absent, and no much larger clonotype sits a single base away.

Enrolling through a virtual design, the prospective study's participants ranged in age from roughly 18 to 100 years and lived across roughly 24 United States geographic areas. Cohort assignment in the prospective study relied on participant-reported clinical history from a screening survey and a study questionnaire. ImmuneRACE Cohort 3 recovered participants were defined by two consecutive negative NP/OP PCR tests, healthcare professional clearance, or symptom resolution. In the prospective study, whole blood, serum and a nasopharyngeal or oropharyngeal swab were collected from each participant by mobile phlebotomists. Additional blood draws and questionnaires over an approximately 2-month period could optionally be provided by prospective study participants. Before DNA extraction, blood samples from the prospective study were shipped at room temperature or frozen. The CDR3, from cysteine to phenylalanine, totals 11 residues. The entry retains the CDR3 DNA only, 33 bases that are in frame from base 1. The CDR1 and CDR2 encoded by the germline V gene are SQVTM and ANQGSEA. V is cut by 2 bases and J by 2 bases, and the space between the germline ends is 3 bases.

Sequenced input: PBMCs or T cells enriched from blood (not recorded which). Recombination joined TRBV29-1 with TRBJ2-5; no D gene is confidently identified. This clonotype was sampled from a woman between 45 and 60 years old who had recovered from COVID-19. The sequenced DNA: TGCAGCGTTGAACTGCAAGAGACCCAGTACTTC. It codes for CSVELQETQYF.